The 17 T cell receptor beta chains below come from one sample, sequenced in a study of T cell changes during pregnancy in multiple sclerosis. The data were produced by immunoSEQ multiplex PCR, yet TCRdb's version contains in-frame clones alone and is incomplete. The sample comprises some 37,000 clones, approximately 91% of which are singletons, and 9% to 13% rests with the top ten. This specimen consisted of CD8+ T cells from peripheral blood mononuclear cells, obtained after pregnancy. The receptors originated from a female donor with multiple sclerosis, enrolled in a pregnancy study.

The CDR3 here is CASSGGTGSHLEAFF. CDR3 DNA sequence: TGTGCCAGCAGCGGGGGGACAGGGAGCCACTTAGAAGCTTTCTTT. The rearrangement links TRBV5-4 to TRBJ1-1, with 9 bases matching TRBD1. Germline trimming cut 4 bases from V and 8 bases from J; bases unmatched to any gene: 12. Germline CDR1 reads SGHNT; CDR2 reads YYREEE (reference sequence). This CDR3 is 15 amino acids long.

This chain uses TRBV27 with TRBJ2-1; no firm D call. The ends were cut back, 5 bases at V and 6 bases at J, with 14 bases in the middle. The germline gives CDR1 MNHEY, CDR2 SMNVEV (reference sequence). This CDR3 has 14 residues. The CDR3 DNA reads as TGTGCCAGCAGTACCCCCGGGTCCATCAATGAGCAGTTCTTC. It codes for CASSTPGSINEQFF.

The chain combines TRBV5-6 with TRBJ1-2; TRBD1 matches at 7 bases. Per germline, CDR1 SGHDT and CDR2 YYEEEE. The CDR3 loop spans 14 amino acids. The J segment lost 4 bases and the V segment lost 4 bases, leaving 7 bases of the junction unmatched. CDR3 residues: CASSHRDSFYGYTF. CDR3 in DNA: TGTGCCAGCAGCCACCGGGACAGCTTCTATGGCTACACCTTC.

The chain uses TRBV6-1 and TRBJ2-7; the D gene is possibly TRBD2 (6 bases). The germline CDR1 and CDR2 sequences are MNHNS and SASEGT. The CDR3 contains 17 residues. The V end lost 3 bases, the J end lost 2 bases, and 20 bases lay between the germline ends. The CDR3 loop is CASSDLASRDFAYEQYF. The CDR3 nucleotides read TGTGCCAGCAGTGATTTGGCCTCCCGGGACTTTGCCTACGAGCAGTACTTC.

The chain has TRBV7-9 and TRBJ1-2; D is uncertain. Germline loops: CDR1 SEHNR, CDR2 FQNEAQ (reference sequence). The CDR3 is made up of 13 amino acids. V was pared by 1 base and J by 8 bases, with 11 bases between. The chain's CDR3 is CASSLENRRGYTF. The CDR3 DNA reads as TGTGCCAGCAGCTTAGAAAACCGGAGGGGCTACACCTTC.

This sequence joins TRBV13 and TRBJ2-7, with a tentative D call TRBD1 (5 bases). Germline-derived CDR1 and CDR2 are PRHDT and FYEKMQ (reference sequence). The V gene lost 0 bases and the J gene lost 6 bases, with 12 bases spanning the gap. The CDR3 length is 14 residues. DNA of the CDR3: TGTGCCAGCAGCTTAGGGCAGGGTCTGTCCGAGCAGTACTTC. Its protein product is CASSLGQGLSEQYF.

The CDR3: CASSLSRTDGYTF. CDR3 sequence (DNA): TGTGCCAGCAGTTTATCTCGAACAGATGGCTACACCTTC. This chain joins TRBV28 and TRBJ1-2; D gene ambiguous. The ends were cut back, 1 base at V and 6 bases at J, with 9 bases in the middle. This CDR3 spans 13 amino acids. Germline CDR1 and CDR2: MDHEN and SYDVKM.

The V gene is TRBV9, the J gene TRBJ2-7; 7 bases are a match to TRBD1. Germline V CDR1 and CDR2: SGDLS, YYNGEE. The CDR3 extends over 14 amino acids. The J segment lost 3 bases and the V segment lost 4 bases, leaving 7 bases of the junction unmatched. The CDR3 spells CASSPGTVHYEQYF. The CDR3 DNA reads TGTGCCAGCAGCCCTGGGACAGTACACTACGAGCAGTACTTC. The variable domain in full, completed from reference TRBV9 and TRBJ2-7, reads DSGVTQTPKHLITATGQRVTLRCSPRSGDLSVYWYQQSLDQGLQFLIQYYNGEERAKGNILERFSAQQFPDLHSELNLSSLELGDSALYFCASSPGTVHYEQYFGPGTRLTVT.

This rearrangement joins TRBV7-9 to TRBJ2-2, with TRBD1 as a possible D gene (5 bases). Looked up from germline, CDR1 is SEHNR and CDR2 is FQNEAQ (reference sequence). V lost 5 bases and J lost 4, with 17 bases in between. This CDR3 comprises 16 residues. The CDR3 DNA reads as TGTGCCAGCAGCCTAAGAGAAGGGGCGCGCACCGGGGAGCTGTTTTTT. It encodes CASSLREGARTGELFF.

The V call is TRBV6-1, the J call TRBJ2-2; 8 nucleotides align to TRBD1. The CDR3 extends over 14 amino acids. CDR1 is MNHNS and CDR2 is SASEGT in the germline V gene. The V segment lost 7 bases and the J segment 7 bases; nucleotides outside the gene matches: 8. CDR3 in DNA: TGTGCCAGCATTATCGGACAGGGAGGCGGGGAGCTGTTTTTT. Translation: CASIIGQGGGELFF.

The J gene is TRBJ1-5, the V gene TRBV27; D unresolved. This CDR3 spans 13 amino acids. The germline gives CDR1 MNHEY, CDR2 SMNVEV (reference sequence). Trimming shortened V by 4 bases and J by 0 bases, and 4 bases separated the two germline ends. This CDR3 is CASSSYSNQPQHF. CDR3 bases: TGTGCCAGCAGTTCCTATAGCAATCAGCCCCAGCATTTT.

The chain recombines TRBV19 with TRBJ2-7; 7 bases align to TRBD2. The trim removed 3 bases at V and 4 bases at J, leaving 9 bases unmatched. The CDR3 is 15 amino acids. Germline CDR1 is LNHDA and CDR2 is SQIVND (reference sequence). The CDR3 sequence is CASSIKRTRVYEQYF. CDR3 nucleotide sequence: TGTGCCAGTAGTATTAAAAGGACTAGGGTGTACGAGCAGTACTTC.

The chain links TRBV6-5 to TRBJ2-1, with TRBD2 matching 7 bases. Germline V gives CDR1 MNHEY, CDR2 SVGAGI. The CDR3 is 14 residues long. Germline trimming cut 0 bases from V and 9 bases from J; bases unmatched to any gene: 5. The CDR3 here is CASSYSGGDGEQFF. The CDR3 DNA reads as TGTGCCAGCAGTTACTCGGGAGGGGATGGTGAGCAGTTCTTC.

The CDR3 coding sequence is TGTGCCAGCAGCCCCGGACAGGGCGGTCAGCCCCAGCATTTT. Its translation: CASSPGQGGQPQHF. The genes are TRBV28 and TRBJ1-5, with 8 bases fitting TRBD1. V shed 6 bases and J 6 bases; nucleotides not matched to a gene: 7. CDR1 and CDR2 (germline): MDHEN, SYDVKM. This CDR3 region has 14 residues.

The chain uses TRBV27 and TRBJ2-1; the match to TRBD2 covers 7 bases. CDR3 length: 13 amino acids. CDR1 is MNHEY, CDR2 SMNVEV, per germline (reference sequence). Trimming at V came to 2 bases and at J to 8 bases, leaving 3 bases not matched to a gene. The CDR3 is CASSLRGRDEQFF. CDR3 in DNA: TGTGCCAGCAGTTTACGAGGGAGGGATGAGCAGTTCTTC.

Comment on this clone: A much larger clone is a single base away; this may be a read error. The J gene is TRBJ1-1, the V gene TRBV9; TRBD1 might be the D (6 bases). The CDR3 spans 19 residues. Germline assignment: CDR1 SGDLS and CDR2 YYNGEE. The V and J ends lost 1 base and 8 bases respectively, with 30 bases between them. The CDR3 DNA reads TGTGCCAGCAGCGTAAACCCGGAACAGGGTAGACGGGGTATTGTCGAAGCTTTCTTT. Protein product: CASSVNPEQGRRGIVEAFF. Filled out from reference TRBV9 and TRBJ1-1, the complete variable domain reads DSGVTQTPKHLITATGQRVTLRCSPRSGDLSVYWYQQSLDQGLQFLIQYYNGEERAKGNILERFSAQQFPDLHSELNLSSLELGDSALYFCASSVNPEQGRRGIVEAFFGQGTRLTVV.

The chain is built from TRBV28 and TRBJ2-5, with D unresolved. The length of the CDR3 is 15 residues. Trimming removed 1 base from V and 3 bases from J, with 12 bases in between. Germline V CDR1 and CDR2: MDHEN, SYDVKM. CDR3 sequence: CASSLSQTLKETQYF. The CDR3 DNA reads as TGTGCCAGCAGTTTATCCCAGACATTAAAAGAGACCCAGTACTTC.